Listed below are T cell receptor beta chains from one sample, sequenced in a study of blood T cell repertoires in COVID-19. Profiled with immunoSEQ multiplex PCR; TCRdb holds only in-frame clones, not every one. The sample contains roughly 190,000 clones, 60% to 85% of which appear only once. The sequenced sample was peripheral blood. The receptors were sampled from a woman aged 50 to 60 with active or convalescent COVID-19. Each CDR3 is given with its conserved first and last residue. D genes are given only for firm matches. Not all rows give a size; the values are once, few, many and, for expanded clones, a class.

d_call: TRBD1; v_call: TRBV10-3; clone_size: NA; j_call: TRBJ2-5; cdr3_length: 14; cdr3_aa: CAIRRGQGEETQYF; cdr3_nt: TGTGCCATCAGGCGAGGACAGGGGGAAGAGACCCAGTACTTC
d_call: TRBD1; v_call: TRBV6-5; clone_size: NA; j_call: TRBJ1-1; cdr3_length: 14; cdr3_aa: CASVDRRDRQEAFF; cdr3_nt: TGTGCCAGCGTGGATCGCCGGGACAGACAAGAAGCTTTCTTT
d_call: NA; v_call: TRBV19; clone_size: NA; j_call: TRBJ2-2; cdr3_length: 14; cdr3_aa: CASSTGGGAGELFF; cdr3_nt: TGTGCCAGTAGTACCGGAGGAGGCGCCGGGGAGCTGTTTTTT
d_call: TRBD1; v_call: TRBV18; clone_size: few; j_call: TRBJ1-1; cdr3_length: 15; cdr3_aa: CASSPRTGENTEAFF; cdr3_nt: TGTGCCAGCTCACCGCGGACAGGGGAGAACACTGAAGCTTTCTTT
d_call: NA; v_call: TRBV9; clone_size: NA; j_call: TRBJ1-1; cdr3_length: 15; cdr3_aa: CASSVAGLRNTEAFF; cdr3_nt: TGTGCCAGCAGCGTAGCTGGGCTTCGGAACACTGAAGCTTTCTTT
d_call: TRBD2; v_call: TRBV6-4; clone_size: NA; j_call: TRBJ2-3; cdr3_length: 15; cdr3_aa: CASSEGTSDTDTQYF; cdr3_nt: TGTGCCAGCAGTGAGGGCACTAGCGATACAGATACGCAGTATTTT
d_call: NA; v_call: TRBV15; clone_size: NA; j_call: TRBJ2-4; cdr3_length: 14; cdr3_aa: CATSRTVRENIQYF; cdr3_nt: TGTGCCACCAGCCGTACTGTTCGGGAAAACATTCAGTACTTC
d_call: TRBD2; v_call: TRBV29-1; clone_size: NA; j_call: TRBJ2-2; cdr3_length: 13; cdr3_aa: CSVAGEITGELFF; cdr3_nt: TGCAGTGTAGCGGGAGAGATCACCGGGGAGCTGTTTTTT
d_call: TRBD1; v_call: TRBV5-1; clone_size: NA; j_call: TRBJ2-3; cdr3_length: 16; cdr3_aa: CASSLVGQGGTDTQYF; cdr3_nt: TGCGCCAGCAGCTTGGTGGGACAGGGAGGCACAGATACGCAGTATTTT
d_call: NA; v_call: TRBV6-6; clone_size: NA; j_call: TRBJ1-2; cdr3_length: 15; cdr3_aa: CASSYEGGPSYGYTF; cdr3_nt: TGTGCCAGCAGTTACGAGGGGGGGCCGAGCTATGGCTACACCTTC
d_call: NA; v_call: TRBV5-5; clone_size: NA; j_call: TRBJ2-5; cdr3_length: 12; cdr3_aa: CASNAYQETQYF; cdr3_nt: TGTGCCAGCAACGCGTACCAAGAGACCCAGTACTTC
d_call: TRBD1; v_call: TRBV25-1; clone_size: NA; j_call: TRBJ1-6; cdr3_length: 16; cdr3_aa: CASREDRGRWNSPLHF; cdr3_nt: TGTGCCAGCAGAGAAGACAGGGGACGATGGAATTCACCCCTCCACTTT
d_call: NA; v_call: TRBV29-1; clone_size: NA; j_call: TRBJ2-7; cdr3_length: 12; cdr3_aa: CSVEVQGGEQYF; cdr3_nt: TGCAGCGTTGAAGTGCAGGGGGGCGAGCAGTACTTC
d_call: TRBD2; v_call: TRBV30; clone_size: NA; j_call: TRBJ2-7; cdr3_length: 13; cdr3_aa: CALGRGASYEQYF; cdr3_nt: TGTGCCCTCGGGCGGGGGGCCTCCTACGAGCAGTACTTC
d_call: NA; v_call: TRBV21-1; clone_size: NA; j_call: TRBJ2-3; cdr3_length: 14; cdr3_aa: CARYQDRALDTQYF; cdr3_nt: TGTGCCAGATACCAGGACAGGGCCTTAGATACGCAGTATTTT
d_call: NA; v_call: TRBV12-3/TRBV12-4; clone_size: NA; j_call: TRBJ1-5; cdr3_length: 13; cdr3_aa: CASSLSQGQPQHF; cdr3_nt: TGTGCCAGCAGTTTAAGTCAGGGTCAGCCCCAGCATTTT
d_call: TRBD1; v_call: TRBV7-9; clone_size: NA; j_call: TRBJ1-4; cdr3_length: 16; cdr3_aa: CASSLGQPTTNEKLFF; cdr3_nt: TGTGCCAGCAGCTTGGGACAGCCCACAACTAATGAAAAACTGTTTTTT
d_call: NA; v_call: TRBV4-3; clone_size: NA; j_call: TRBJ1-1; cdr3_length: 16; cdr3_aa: CASSQDLRGRPPEAFF; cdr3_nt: TGCGCCAGCAGCCAAGACCTGAGGGGGAGACCTCCTGAAGCTTTCTTT
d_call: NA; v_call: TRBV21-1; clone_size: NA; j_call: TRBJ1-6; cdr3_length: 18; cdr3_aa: CASSTGGQGRSYNSPLHF; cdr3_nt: TGTGCCAGCAGCACCGGGGGACAGGGGCGCTCCTATAATTCACCCCTCCACTTT
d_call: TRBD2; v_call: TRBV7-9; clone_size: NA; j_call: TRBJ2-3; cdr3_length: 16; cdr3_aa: CASSLGLAGVADTQYF; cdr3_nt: TGTGCCAGCAGCTTAGGACTAGCGGGAGTCGCAGATACGCAGTATTTT
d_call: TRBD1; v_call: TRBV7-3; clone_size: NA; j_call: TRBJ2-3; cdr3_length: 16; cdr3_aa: CASSLVGTASTDTQYF; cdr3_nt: TGTGCCAGCAGCTTAGTCGGGACAGCGAGCACAGATACGCAGTATTTT
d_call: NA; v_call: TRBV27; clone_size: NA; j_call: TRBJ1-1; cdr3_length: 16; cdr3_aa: CASSKLRLESDTEAFF; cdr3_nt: TGTGCCAGCAGTAAGCTTAGATTAGAGTCGGACACTGAAGCTTTCTTT
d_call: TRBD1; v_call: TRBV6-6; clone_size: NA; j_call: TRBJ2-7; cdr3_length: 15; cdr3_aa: CASSYSTGSSYEQYF; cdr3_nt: TGTGCCAGCAGTTACTCGACAGGGAGCTCCTACGAGCAGTACTTC
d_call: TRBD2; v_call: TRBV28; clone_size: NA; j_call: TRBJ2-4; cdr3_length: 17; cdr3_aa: CASSLGLAGGRWNIQYF; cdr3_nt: TGTGCCAGCAGTCTAGGACTAGCGGGAGGGAGGTGGAACATTCAGTACTTC
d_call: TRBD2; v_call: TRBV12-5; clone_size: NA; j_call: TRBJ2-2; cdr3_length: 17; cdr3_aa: CASGLVSASGNTGELFF; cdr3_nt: TGTGCTAGTGGTTTGGTATCAGCTAGCGGGAACACCGGGGAGCTGTTTTTT
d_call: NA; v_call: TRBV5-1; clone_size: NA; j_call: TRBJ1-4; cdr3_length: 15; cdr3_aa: CASSLLGATNEKLFF; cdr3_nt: TGCGCCAGCAGCTTGTTGGGGGCGACTAATGAAAAACTGTTTTTT
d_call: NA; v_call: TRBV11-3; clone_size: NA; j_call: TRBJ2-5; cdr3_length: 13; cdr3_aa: CASSGQPLETQYF; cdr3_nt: TGTGCCAGCAGCGGACAGCCCTTGGAGACCCAGTACTTC
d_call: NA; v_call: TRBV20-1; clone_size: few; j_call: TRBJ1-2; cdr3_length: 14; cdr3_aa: CSANDPNGGYGYTF; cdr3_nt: TGCAGTGCTAATGATCCGAACGGGGGCTATGGCTACACCTTC
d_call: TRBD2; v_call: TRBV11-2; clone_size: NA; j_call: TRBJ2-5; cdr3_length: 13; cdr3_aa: CASSSAGVETQYF; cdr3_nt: TGTGCCAGCAGCTCAGCGGGGGTGGAGACCCAGTACTTC
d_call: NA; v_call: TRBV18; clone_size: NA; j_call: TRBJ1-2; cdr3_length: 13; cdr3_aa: CASSPPEGGGYTF; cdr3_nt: TGTGCCAGCTCACCACCAGAGGGAGGCGGCTACACCTTC
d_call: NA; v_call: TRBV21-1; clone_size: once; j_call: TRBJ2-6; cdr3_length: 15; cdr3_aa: CASSTTVEKANVLTF; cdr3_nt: TGTGCCAGCAGCACCACAGTGGAAAAGGCCAACGTCCTGACTTTC
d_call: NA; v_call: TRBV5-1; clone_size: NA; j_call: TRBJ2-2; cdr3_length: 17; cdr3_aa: CASSDVMVGARGGELFF; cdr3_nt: TGCGCCAGCAGCGACGTCATGGTTGGAGCGCGGGGCGGGGAGCTGTTTTTT
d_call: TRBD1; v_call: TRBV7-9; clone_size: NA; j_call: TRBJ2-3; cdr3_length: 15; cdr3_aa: CASTTRTGGTDTQYF; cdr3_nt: TGTGCCAGCACCACCAGGACAGGGGGCACAGATACGCAGTATTTT
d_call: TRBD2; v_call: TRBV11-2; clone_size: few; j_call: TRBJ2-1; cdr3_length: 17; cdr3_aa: CASSSTGLAGGLNEQFF; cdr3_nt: TGTGCCAGCAGCTCCACGGGACTAGCGGGGGGGCTGAATGAGCAGTTCTTC
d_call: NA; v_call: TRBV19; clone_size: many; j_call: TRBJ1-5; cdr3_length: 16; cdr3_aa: CASSISGGMSNQPQHF; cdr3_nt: TGTGCCAGTAGTATAAGCGGAGGGATGAGCAATCAGCCCCAGCATTTT
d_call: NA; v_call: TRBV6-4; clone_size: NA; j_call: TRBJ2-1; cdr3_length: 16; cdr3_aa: CASSDLRRQTYNEQFF; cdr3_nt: TGTGCCAGCAGTGACTTGAGAAGACAGACCTACAATGAGCAGTTCTTC
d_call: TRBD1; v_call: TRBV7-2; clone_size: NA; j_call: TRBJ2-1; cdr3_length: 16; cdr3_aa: CASSGPGQGALYEQFF; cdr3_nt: TGTGCCAGCAGCGGACCGGGACAGGGGGCGTTGTATGAGCAGTTCTTC
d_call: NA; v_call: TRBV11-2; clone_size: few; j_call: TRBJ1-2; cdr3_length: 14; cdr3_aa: CASSLAGGIYGYTF; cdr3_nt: TGTGCCAGCAGCTTGGCGGGAGGGATCTATGGCTACACCTTC
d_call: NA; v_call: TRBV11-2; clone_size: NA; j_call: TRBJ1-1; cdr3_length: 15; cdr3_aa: CASSLVYSENTEAFF; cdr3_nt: TGTGCCAGCAGCTTAGTTTATTCAGAGAACACTGAAGCTTTCTTT
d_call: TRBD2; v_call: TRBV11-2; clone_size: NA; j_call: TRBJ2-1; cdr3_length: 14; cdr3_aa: CASSLLRGADEQFF; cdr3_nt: TGTGCCAGCAGCTTATTGCGGGGGGCCGATGAGCAGTTCTTC
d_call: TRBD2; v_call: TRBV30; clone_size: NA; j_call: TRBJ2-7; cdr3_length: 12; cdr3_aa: CAWSVGGDEQYF; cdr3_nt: TGTGCCTGGAGTGTCGGGGGGGATGAGCAGTACTTC
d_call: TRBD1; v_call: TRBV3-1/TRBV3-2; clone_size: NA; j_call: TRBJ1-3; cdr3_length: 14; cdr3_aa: CASGVRGSGNTIYF; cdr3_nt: TGTGCCAGCGGGGTCAGGGGGTCTGGAAACACCATATATTTT
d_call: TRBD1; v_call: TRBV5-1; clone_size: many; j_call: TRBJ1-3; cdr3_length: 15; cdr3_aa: CASSRSGTDGNTIYF; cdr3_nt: TGCGCCAGCAGCCGGTCGGGGACAGATGGAAACACCATATATTTT
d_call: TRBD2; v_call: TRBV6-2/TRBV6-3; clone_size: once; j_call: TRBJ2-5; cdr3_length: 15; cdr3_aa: CASSYSASGKETQYF; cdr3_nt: TGTGCCAGCAGTTACTCGGCTAGCGGTAAAGAGACCCAGTACTTC
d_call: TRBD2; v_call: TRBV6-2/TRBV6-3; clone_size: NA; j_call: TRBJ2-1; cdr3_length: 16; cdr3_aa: CASSYRTSGSFNEQFF; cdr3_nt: TGTGCCAGCAGTTACAGGACTAGCGGGAGTTTCAATGAGCAGTTCTTC
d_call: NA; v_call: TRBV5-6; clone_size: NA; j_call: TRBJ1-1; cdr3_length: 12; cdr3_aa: CASSFTNTEAFF; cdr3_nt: TGTGCCAGCAGCTTCACAAACACTGAAGCTTTCTTT
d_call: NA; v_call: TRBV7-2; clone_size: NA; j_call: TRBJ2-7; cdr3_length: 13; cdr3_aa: CASSLRGSYEQYF; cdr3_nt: TGTGCCAGCAGCTTACGGGGGAGCTACGAGCAGTACTTC
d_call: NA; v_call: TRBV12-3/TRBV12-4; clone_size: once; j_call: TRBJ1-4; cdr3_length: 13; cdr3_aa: CATAGGWNEKLFF; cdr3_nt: TGTGCCACCGCTGGCGGATGGAATGAAAAACTGTTTTTT
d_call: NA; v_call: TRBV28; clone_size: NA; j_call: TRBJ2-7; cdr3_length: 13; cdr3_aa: CASSHRVRNEQYF; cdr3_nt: TGTGCCAGCTCTCATCGGGTAAGAAACGAGCAGTACTTC
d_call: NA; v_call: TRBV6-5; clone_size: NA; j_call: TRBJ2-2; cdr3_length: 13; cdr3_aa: CASNSRGAGELFF; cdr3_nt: TGTGCCAGCAACTCCAGGGGAGCCGGGGAGCTGTTTTTT
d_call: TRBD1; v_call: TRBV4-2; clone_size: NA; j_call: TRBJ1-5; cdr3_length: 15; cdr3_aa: CASSQAQGENQPQHF; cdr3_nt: TGTGCCAGCAGCCAGGCTCAGGGGGAGAATCAGCCCCAGCATTTT
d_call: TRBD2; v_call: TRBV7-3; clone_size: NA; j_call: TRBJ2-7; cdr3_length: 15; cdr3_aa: CASSLLAESSYEQYF; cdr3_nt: TGTGCCAGCAGCTTACTAGCGGAGAGCTCCTACGAGCAGTACTTC
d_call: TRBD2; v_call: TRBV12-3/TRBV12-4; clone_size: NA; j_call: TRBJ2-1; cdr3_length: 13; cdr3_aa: CASSLAGDNEQFF; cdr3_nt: TGTGCCAGCAGCCTAGCGGGGGACAATGAGCAGTTCTTC
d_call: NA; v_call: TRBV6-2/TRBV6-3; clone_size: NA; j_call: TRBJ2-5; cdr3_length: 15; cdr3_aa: CASSYLGTGEETQYF; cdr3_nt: TGTGCCAGCAGTTACTTAGGGACTGGAGAAGAGACCCAGTACTTC
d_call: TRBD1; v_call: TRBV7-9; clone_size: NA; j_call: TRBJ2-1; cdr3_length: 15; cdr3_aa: CASNPGQGGYNEQFF; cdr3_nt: TGTGCCAGCAACCCGGGACAGGGCGGCTACAATGAGCAGTTCTTC